This entry lists 12 T cell receptor beta chains sequenced from one sample in a study of Tregs in tolerant kidney transplant recipients. Libraries were prepared by immunoSEQ multiplex PCR; TCRdb keeps only in-frame clonotypes and omits some of them. The repertoire holds tens of thousands of clones, with roughly 84% as singletons. The sample taken for sequencing was CD4+ T cells from blood. The receptors stem from a human donor in good health.

This chain links TRBV9 with TRBJ2-1; 11 nucleotides line up with TRBD2. With 3 bases clipped from V and 5 bases from J, the junction kept 1 base outside the gene matches. This CDR3 has 14 amino acids. Germline V CDR1 and CDR2: SGDLS, YYNGEE. CDR3 loop: CASSETSGNNEQFF. The CDR3 coding sequence is TGTGCCAGCAGCGAGACTAGCGGGAACAATGAGCAGTTCTTC.

The CDR3 region has the DNA TGTGCCAGCTCACCAGGGGCGAGGGAAAAACTGTTTTTT. Its translation is CASSPGAREKLFF. The chain has TRBV18 and TRBJ1-4, with D possibly TRBD1 on 5 matching bases. The CDR3 has 13 amino acids. The germline V gene encodes CDR1 KGHSH and CDR2 LQKENI. The V and J ends lost 2 bases and 8 bases respectively, with 9 bases between them.

This clone has only one observation. The chain carries TRBV30 and TRBJ2-4; D perhaps matches TRBD2 (5 bases). The CDR3 is made up of 15 amino acids. Germline values: CDR1 GTSNPN, CDR2 SVGIG (reference sequence). V gave up 1 base and J gave up 1 base, with 11 bases separating them. The CDR3 here is CAWSEDLGAKNIQYF. CDR3 DNA: TGTGCCTGGAGTGAGGACTTAGGCGCCAAAAACATTCAGTACTTC.

This chain connects TRBV6-1 to TRBJ2-7; D not resolved. Deletions cut 6 bases from V and 3 bases from J, with 6 bases between. The CDR3 extends over 11 amino acids. Germline CDR1 is MNHNS and CDR2 is SASEGT. The CDR3 region is CASSNIYEQYF. In DNA, the CDR3 is TGTGCCAGCAGCAACATCTACGAGCAGTACTTC.

V is TRBV21-1 and J is TRBJ2-3. TRBV21-1 is annotated as a pseudogene. The CDR3 has 11 residues. The CDR3 sequence is CASSKDTDPIF. The CDR3 nucleotides read TGTGCCAGCAGCAAAGATACCGATCCCATTTTC.

The V gene is TRBV2, the J gene TRBJ2-7; D might be TRBD1 (5 bases). The V gene lost 8 bases and the J gene lost 3 bases, with 14 bases spanning the gap. Germline CDR1 reads SNHLY; CDR2 reads FYNNEI. The CDR3 runs 13 residues. The CDR3 DNA reads TGTGCCAGCTCCTGGACACGAAACTACGAGCAGTACTTC. It translates to CASSWTRNYEQYF.

CDR3 sequence (DNA): TGTGCCAGCAGCATCCCCGGGGCGCGGGATACGCAGTATTTT. It yields the protein CASSIPGARDTQYF. The chain uses TRBV9 and TRBJ2-3; D possibly uses TRBD1 or TRBD2 (5 bases each). V lost 4 bases, J lost 6 bases, and 15 bases lay in between. CDR1 SGDLS and CDR2 YYNGEE come from the germline V gene. The CDR3 covers 14 residues.

This clone was observed once. CDR3 protein: CASSEMGGIYNEQFF. For the CDR3, the DNA is TGTGCCAGCAGTGAAATGGGGGGGATCTACAATGAGCAGTTCTTC. The V gene is TRBV6-1, the J gene TRBJ2-1; 7 positions agree with TRBD2. With 2 bases clipped from V and 3 bases from J, the junction kept 4 bases outside the gene matches. CDR3 size: 15 residues. CDR1 and CDR2 (germline): MNHNS, SASEGT.

The V gene is TRBV4-3, the J gene TRBJ1-6; TRBD1 matches at 7 bases. V lost 0 bases, J lost 9 bases, and 5 bases stayed unmatched. The germline gives CDR1 LGHNA, CDR2 YSLEER. CDR3 length: 15 amino acids. Written as DNA, the CDR3 is TGCGCCAGCAGCCAAGAAAAGGGGGCGAGTTCACCCCTCCACTTT. It is translated as CASSQEKGASSPLHF.

CDR3 residues: CASSLQVGSEQYF. The CDR3 DNA reads TGTGCCAGCAGCTTACAAGTTGGCTCGGAGCAGTACTTC. This chain links TRBV7-9 with TRBJ2-7; D is ambiguous. V shed 2 bases and J shed 7 bases, with 12 bases lying between them. Germline V CDR1 and CDR2: SEHNR, FQNEAQ (reference sequence). The CDR3 extends over 13 amino acids.

The chain's CDR3 is CASSLGRGDSPLHF. The CDR3 DNA is TGCGCCAGCAGCTTGGGCAGGGGGGATTCACCCCTCCACTTT. The V call is TRBV5-1, the J call TRBJ1-6; 7 bases map to TRBD1. Germline CDR1 and CDR2: SGHRS and YFSETQ. With V trimmed by 0 bases and J by 8 bases, 2 bases remained unmatched. This CDR3 region has 14 residues.

This chain connects TRBV5-5 to TRBJ1-2, with 9 bases fitting TRBD1. The CDR3 spans 12 residues. Germline V gives CDR1 SGHKS, CDR2 YYEKEE (reference sequence). V lost 4 bases, J lost 5 bases, and 0 bases stayed unmatched. The DNA for the CDR3 is TGTGCCAGCAGCGGGACAGGGTATGGCTACACCTTC. It encodes CASSGTGYGYTF.